These 30 T cell receptor beta chains came from one sample sequenced in a study of blood T cell repertoires in COVID-19. Data came from immunoSEQ multiplex PCR; TCRdb stores just in-frame clones and leaves some out. The sample lists 200,000 to 250,000 clones; around nine tenths were seen once. The sequencing sample was made of peripheral blood. All receptors derive from a woman aged 40 to 55 with acute or convalescent COVID-19.

The rearrangement uses TRBV11-2 and TRBJ1-1; D is unclear. Germline V gene lookup returns CDR1 SGHAT and CDR2 FQNNGV. Trimming pared 6 bases from V and 2 bases from J, leaving 16 bases between. The CDR3 is 15 residues long. The CDR3 spells CASSSVVRENTEAFF. CDR3 DNA sequence: TGTGCCAGCAGTTCTGTAGTGAGGGAAAACACTGAAGCTTTCTTT. Based on the CDR3 plus reference TRBV11-2 and TRBJ1-1, the full variable domain is EAGVAQSPRYKIIEKRQSVAFWCNPISGHATLYWYQQILGQGPKLLIQFQNNGVVDDSQLPKDRFSAERLKGVDSTLKIQPAKLEDSAVYLCASSSVVRENTEAFFGQGTRLTVV.

The V and J genes are TRBV30 and TRBJ1-1, with D unresolved. The germline V gene has CDR1 GTSNPN and CDR2 SVGIG (reference sequence). V was trimmed by 1 base and J by 3 bases, leaving 12 bases between them. The CDR3 consists of 14 residues. In nucleotides, the CDR3 is TGTGCCTGGAGTGGCGGGGTCGTAGACACTGAAGCTTTCTTT. It specifies CAWSGGVVDTEAFF.

The chain recombines TRBV12-5 with TRBJ1-2; D unclear. There are 15 residues in the CDR3. Germline CDR1 reads LGHNT; CDR2 reads FRNRAP. Trimming removed 6 bases from V and 6 bases from J, with 20 bases in between. CDR3 in DNA: TGTGCTAGTGGCTTACCGGTCCGGGGTACGGATGGCTACACCTTC. Encoded protein: CASGLPVRGTDGYTF. The whole variable domain, filled in from reference TRBV12-5 and TRBJ1-2, reads DARVTQTPRHKVTEMGQEVTMRCQPILGHNTVFWYRQTMMQGLELLAYFRNRAPLDDSGMPKDRFSAEMPDATLATLKIQPSEPRDSAVYFCASGLPVRGTDGYTFGSGTRLTVV.

The J gene is TRBJ1-1, the V gene TRBV29-1, with D hard to call. V lost 6 bases and J 0 bases, leaving 8 bases between the germline ends. CDR1 is SQVTM and CDR2 is ANQGSEA in the germline V gene. The CDR3 runs 12 residues. The CDR3 nucleotides read TGCAGCGTACGTAACATGAACACTGAAGCTTTCTTT. It is translated as CSVRNMNTEAFF.

The chain uses TRBV21-1 and TRBJ1-2. TRBV21-1 is marked as a pseudogene. This CDR3 comprises 11 residues. CDR3 amino acids: CASSTDYGYTF. CDR3 nucleotide sequence: TGTGCCAGCAGTACGGACTATGGCTACACCTTC.

The chain recombines TRBV29-1 with TRBJ1-1; D gene ambiguous. V was shortened by 7 bases and J by 4 bases, with 10 bases between the two germline ends. This CDR3 is 11 amino acids long. Germline CDR1 SQVTM, CDR2 ANQGSEA. The CDR3 protein is CSAPGGTEAFF. CDR3 DNA: TGCAGCGCCCCCGGAGGCACTGAAGCTTTCTTT.

V and J are TRBV5-4 and TRBJ2-3; no clear D gene. Trimming removed 4 bases at V and 2 bases at J, with 8 bases between. The CDR3 extends over 13 amino acids. Looked up from germline, CDR1 is SGHNT and CDR2 is YYREEE (reference sequence). This CDR3 is CASSAQSTDTQYF. In DNA, the CDR3 is TGTGCCAGCAGCGCTCAGTCCACAGATACGCAGTATTTT.

The chain links TRBV18 to TRBJ1-2; D gene ambiguous. The germline V gene has CDR1 KGHSH and CDR2 LQKENI. The V and J ends lost 0 bases and 5 bases respectively, with 10 bases between them. The CDR3 extends over 14 amino acids. As DNA, the CDR3 is TGTGCCAGCTCACCACCTGGCTGGCAGTATGGCTACACCTTC. Its translation is CASSPPGWQYGYTF.

The chain has TRBV19 and TRBJ2-3, with 8 bases aligning to TRBD1. V gave up 7 bases and J gave up 4 bases; unmatched junction bases: 10. The CDR3 extends over 15 amino acids. Germline V gives CDR1 LNHDA, CDR2 SQIVND (reference sequence). The chain's CDR3 is CASTEGQAFSDTQYF. The CDR3 coding sequence is TGTGCCAGTACTGAGGGACAGGCCTTCTCAGATACGCAGTATTTT.

This chain links TRBV11-1 with TRBJ1-1, with TRBD1 as a possible D gene (6 bases). The CDR3 consists of 14 residues. Germline V lookup: CDR1 SGHAT, CDR2 FQDESV (reference sequence). Trimming left V 3 bases short and J 0 bases short, with 8 bases between. This chain's CDR3 is CASSLHRVNTEAFF. The CDR3 DNA reads as TGTGCCAGCAGCTTGCACAGGGTGAACACTGAAGCTTTCTTT.

The chain combines TRBV10-2 with TRBJ1-2; D unresolved. The germline gives CDR1 WSHSY, CDR2 SAAADI. The CDR3 covers 13 residues. Trimming pared 3 bases from V and 4 bases from J, leaving 9 bases between. CDR3 coding DNA: TGCGCCAGCAGTGAATCAGTTACCTATGGCTACACCTTC. Its protein is CASSESVTYGYTF.

This chain connects TRBV14 to TRBJ1-2; 7 bases fit TRBD1. Germline V gene lookup returns CDR1 SGHDN and CDR2 FVKESK. V was pared by 3 bases and J by 8 bases, with 9 bases of the junction left unmatched. This CDR3 has 14 amino acids. For the CDR3, the DNA is TGTGCCAGCAGCCAGGAGCGGCCGGACAGGGGCTACACCTTC. Amino acid sequence: CASSQERPDRGYTF.

This clone has just one count. This chain links TRBV10-3 with TRBJ2-5, with D maybe TRBD1 (6 bases). CDR3 length equals 15 residues. Trimming stripped 6 bases from V and 3 bases from J, with 17 bases between. Looked up from germline, CDR1 is ENHRY and CDR2 is SYGVKD. The CDR3 nucleotides are TGTGCCATCAGATGGGGGCCCGGGCGGGAAGAGACCCAGTACTTC. It is translated as CAIRWGPGREETQYF.

The chain uses TRBV7-9 and TRBJ1-4; no clear D gene. V lost 1 base, J lost 5 bases, and 8 bases lay in between. This CDR3 is 14 amino acids long. CDR1 and CDR2 from the germline V gene are SEHNR and FQNEAQ (reference sequence). CDR3 loop: CASSLGQMNEKLFF. The CDR3 region has the DNA TGTGCCAGCAGCTTAGGGCAGATGAATGAAAAACTGTTTTTT.

The chain joins TRBV6-5 to TRBJ1-2; possibly TRBD1 for D (5 bases). The V gene's germline CDR1 is MNHEY and CDR2 SVGAGI. V dropped 6 bases and J dropped 5 bases, with 13 bases sitting between them. The CDR3 runs to 13 residues. The CDR3 loop is CASSDSSLYGYTF. CDR3 sequence (DNA): TGTGCCAGCAGCGACAGTTCGCTTTATGGCTACACCTTC.

The chain recombines TRBV11-2 with TRBJ2-5; TRBD2 matches at 11 bases. V shed 4 bases and J 6 bases; nucleotides not matched to a gene: 10. Looked up from germline, CDR1 is SGHAT and CDR2 is FQNNGV. This CDR3 spans 16 amino acids. CDR3 nucleotide sequence: TGTGCCAGCAGCTCACTAGCGGGGGCCCCCCGGAAGACCCAGTACTTC. Translating it yields CASSSLAGAPRKTQYF.

J is TRBJ2-3 and V is TRBV19; the D gene is possibly TRBD1 (5 bases). The germline gives CDR1 LNHDA, CDR2 SQIVND (reference sequence). This CDR3 contains 13 residues. V lost 6 bases and J lost 1, with 8 bases in between. CDR3 amino acids: CASRTVGTDTQYF. DNA of the CDR3: TGTGCCAGTAGGACAGTCGGCACAGATACGCAGTATTTT.

This clone occurred once. V usage is TRBV11-2 and J usage is TRBJ2-1; possibly TRBD2 for D (6 bases). The CDR3 has 15 amino acids. Between the trimmed V and J ends, which lost 5 bases and 0 bases, there was a span of 11 bases. Germline values: CDR1 SGHAT, CDR2 FQNNGV. The CDR3 loop reads CASSPTSSSYNEQFF. The DNA of the CDR3 is TGTGCCAGCAGCCCAACTAGCTCCTCCTACAATGAGCAGTTCTTC.

The V and J genes are TRBV7-9 and TRBJ2-3; 11 positions match TRBD2. V lost 3 bases to trimming and J lost 2 bases; unmatched junction nucleotides: 4. The CDR3 is 16 amino acids. Germline V gene data show CDR1 as SEHNR and CDR2 as FQNEAQ (reference sequence). CDR3: CASSFASGGPTDTQYF. Here the CDR3 DNA reads TGTGCCAGCAGCTTCGCTAGCGGGGGGCCCACAGATACGCAGTATTTT.

This chain uses TRBV6-1 with TRBJ2-2; TRBD1 is a possible D gene (5 bases). V was cut by 1 base and J by 6 bases, with 12 bases left in between. CDR1 MNHNS and CDR2 SASEGT come from the germline V gene. There are 15 residues in the CDR3. CDR3 DNA sequence: TGTGCCAGCAGTGAAGTGCCAGGGTCTTCCGGGGAGCTGTTTTTT. The encoded protein is CASSEVPGSSGELFF.

This clone was seen once. The J gene is TRBJ2-2, the V gene TRBV21-1; the tabulated D call, TRBD1, remains unverified against the DNA. TRBV21-1 counts as a pseudogene. The CDR3 runs 20 residues. The chain's CDR3 is CASSLGRYGTGVWGTGELFF. In DNA, the CDR3 is TGTGCCAGCAGCCTGGGGAGGTACGGGACAGGGGTGTGGGGCACCGGGGAGCTGTTTTTT.

The J gene is TRBJ2-5, the V gene TRBV5-4, with D hard to call. Trimming stripped 5 bases from V and 1 base from J, with 18 bases between. Per germline, CDR1 SGHNT and CDR2 YYREEE (reference sequence). The CDR3 length is 16 residues. In DNA form, the CDR3 reads TGTGCCAGCAGTTCGTACTTACAGCTACGCCAAGAGACCCAGTACTTC. This translates into CASSSYLQLRQETQYF.

The chain is built from TRBV27 and TRBJ2-5; D gene uncertain. The CDR3 sequence is 14 residues long. V was clipped by 4 bases and J by 1 base, with 10 bases between them. Germline V gives CDR1 MNHEY, CDR2 SMNVEV (reference sequence). The CDR3 here is CASSSSQTQETQYF. The CDR3 DNA reads TGTGCCAGCAGTTCGAGTCAAACCCAAGAGACCCAGTACTTC.

CDR3: CASSLDSMNTEAFF. CDR3 DNA: TGTGCCAGCAGCTTGGACTCAATGAACACTGAAGCTTTCTTT. The chain couples TRBV7-2 to TRBJ1-1; D remains unclear. Per the germline V gene, CDR1 is SGHTA and CDR2 is FQGNSA. Trimming cost V 3 bases and J 0 bases, with 8 bases left between them. The CDR3 extends over 14 amino acids. The full variable domain, in which reference TRBV7-2 and TRBJ1-1 provide the parts outside the CDR3, is GAGVSQSPSNKVTEKGKDVELRCDPISGHTALYWYRQSLGQGLEFLIYFQGNSAPDKSGLPSDRFSAERTGGSVSTLTIQRTQQEDSAVYLCASSLDSMNTEAFFGQGTRLTVV.

The chain combines TRBV4-1 with TRBJ2-2; D is perhaps TRBD2 (6 bases). Trimming shortened V by 0 bases and J by 4 bases, and 18 bases separated the two germline ends. The germline V gene has CDR1 MGHRA and CDR2 YSYEKL. This CDR3 comprises 18 residues. The CDR3 nucleotides read TGCGCCAGCAGCCAAGACTCCACCGGGACTGATTTCACCGGGGAGCTGTTTTTT. Protein sequence: CASSQDSTGTDFTGELFF.

This chain uses TRBV6-5 with TRBJ2-2; D is uncertain. Deletions cut 7 bases from V and 5 bases from J, with 11 bases between. The CDR3 consists of 13 residues. The V gene's germline CDR1 is MNHEY and CDR2 SVGAGI. For the CDR3, the DNA is TGTGCCAGCAACCGAGCCGGGACCGGGGAGCTGTTTTTT. Protein product: CASNRAGTGELFF.

CDR3 DNA: TGTGCCATCAGGGCGACTAGCGGGGGCTACAATGAGCAGTTCTTC. It encodes CAIRATSGGYNEQFF. The rearrangement links TRBV10-3 to TRBJ2-1; 12 bases match TRBD2. Per germline, CDR1 ENHRY and CDR2 SYGVKD. J lost 3 bases, V lost 6 bases, and 3 bases had no gene match. This CDR3 is built from 15 residues.

The CDR3 sequence: CASSPQGDQPQHF. The CDR3 nucleotides read TGTGCCAGTAGTCCACAGGGGGATCAGCCCCAGCATTTT. This chain joins TRBV19 and TRBJ1-5, with 8 bases matching TRBD1. The germline V gene encodes CDR1 LNHDA and CDR2 SQIVND (reference sequence). The CDR3 has 13 amino acids. With V trimmed by 5 bases and J by 5 bases, 2 bases remained unmatched.

The chain recombines TRBV11-3 with TRBJ1-5; TRBD1 is a possible D gene (6 bases). Germline V gene lookup returns CDR1 SGHNT and CDR2 YENEEA. The V end lost 5 bases, the J end lost 3 bases, and 11 bases lay between the germline ends. This CDR3 is built from 14 residues. CDR3 residues: CASSHGQFNQPQHF. CDR3 nucleotides: TGTGCCAGCAGCCACGGACAGTTCAATCAGCCCCAGCATTTT.

The chain employs TRBV7-6 and TRBJ2-3; 7 nucleotides align to TRBD2. Germline V gene data show CDR1 as SGHVS and CDR2 as FNYEAQ. Unmatched junction bases numbered 7, after V lost 1 base and J lost 0 bases. The CDR3 runs to 17 residues. The CDR3 sequence is CASSLGAAGTSTDTQYF. The CDR3 nucleotides are TGTGCCAGCAGCTTAGGGGCAGCGGGGACTAGCACAGATACGCAGTATTTT.